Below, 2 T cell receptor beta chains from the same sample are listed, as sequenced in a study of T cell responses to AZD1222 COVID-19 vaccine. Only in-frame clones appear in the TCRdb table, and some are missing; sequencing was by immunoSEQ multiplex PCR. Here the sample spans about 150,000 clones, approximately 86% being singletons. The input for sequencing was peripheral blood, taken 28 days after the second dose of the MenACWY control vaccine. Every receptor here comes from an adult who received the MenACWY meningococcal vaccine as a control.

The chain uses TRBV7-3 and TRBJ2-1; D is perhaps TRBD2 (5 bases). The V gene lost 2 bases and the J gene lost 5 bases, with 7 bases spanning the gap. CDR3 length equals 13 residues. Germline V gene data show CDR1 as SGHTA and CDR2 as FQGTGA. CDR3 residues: CASSLSGNNEQFF. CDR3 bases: TGTGCCAGCAGCTTATCGGGGAACAATGAGCAGTTCTTC.

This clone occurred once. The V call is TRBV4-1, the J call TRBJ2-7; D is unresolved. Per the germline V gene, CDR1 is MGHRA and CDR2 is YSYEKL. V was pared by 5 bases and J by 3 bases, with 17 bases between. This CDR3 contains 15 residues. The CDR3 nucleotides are TGCGCCAGCAGCACCCTCAGTTCGAACCTCTACGAGCAGTACTTC. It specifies CASSTLSSNLYEQYF.